This TCR beta chain emerged from a study of Ad26.COV2.S vaccination and SARS-CoV-2 variants. Study-level background: Donor had been placed in the Ad26.COV2.S arm of the COV1001 trial. Ad26.COV2.S, an intramuscular injection, was given once or twice 56 days apart. Study-wide results and caveats: Reports say spike-specific CD8+ and CD4+ T cell responses covered substantial breadth after vaccination. Breadth and depth estimates from TCRs may understate total T cell responses.

The CDR3 loop spans 14 amino acids. V lost 7 bases and J 8 bases, leaving 17 bases between the germline ends. The germline gives CDR1 SEHNR, CDR2 FQNEAQ (reference sequence). This clone was counted once. Its antigen is undetermined. Treatment indicated: roughly 20 received Ad26.COV2.S at low or high dose, single or two shots; 5 received placebo; per-sample allocation not given. Sampling happened 63 days after the first vaccine or placebo injection. Data came from immunoSEQ multiplex PCR; TCRdb stores just in-frame clones and leaves some out. The sample consists of over 300,000 clones, 80% to 90% of them appearing once.

The clonotype comes from a person aged 18-60 years who received the Ad26.COV2.S COVID-19 vaccine or a placebo. This sequence joins TRBV7-9 and TRBJ1-4, with D tentatively TRBD1 (6 bases). The input for sequencing was peripheral blood, taken in a trial of Ad26.COV2.S vaccine versus placebo. The CDR3 sequence is CASTLAGGWEKLFF. The DNA for the CDR3 is TGTGCCAGCACTCTCGCTGGGGGCTGGGAAAAACTGTTTTTT.